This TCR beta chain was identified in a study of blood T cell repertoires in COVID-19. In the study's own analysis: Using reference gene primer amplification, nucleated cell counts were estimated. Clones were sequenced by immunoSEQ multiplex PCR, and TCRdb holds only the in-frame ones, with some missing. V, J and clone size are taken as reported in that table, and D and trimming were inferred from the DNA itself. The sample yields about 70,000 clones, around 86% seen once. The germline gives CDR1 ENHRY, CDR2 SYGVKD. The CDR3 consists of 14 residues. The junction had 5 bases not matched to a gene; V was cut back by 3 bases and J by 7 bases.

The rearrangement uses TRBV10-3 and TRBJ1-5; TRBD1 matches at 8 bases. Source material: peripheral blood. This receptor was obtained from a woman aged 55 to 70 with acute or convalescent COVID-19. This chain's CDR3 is CAISDDRGGQPQHF. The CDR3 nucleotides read TGTGCCATCAGTGATGACAGGGGTGGACAGCCCCAGCATTTT.